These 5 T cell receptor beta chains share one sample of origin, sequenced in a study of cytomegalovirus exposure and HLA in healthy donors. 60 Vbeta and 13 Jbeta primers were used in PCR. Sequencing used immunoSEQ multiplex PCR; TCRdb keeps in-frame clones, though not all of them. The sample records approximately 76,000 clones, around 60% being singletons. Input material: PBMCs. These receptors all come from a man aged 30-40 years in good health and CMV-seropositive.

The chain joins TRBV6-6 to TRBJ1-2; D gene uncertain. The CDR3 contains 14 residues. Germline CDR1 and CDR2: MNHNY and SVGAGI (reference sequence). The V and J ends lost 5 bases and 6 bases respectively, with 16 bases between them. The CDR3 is CASSPRGATDGYTF. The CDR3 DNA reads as TGTGCCAGCAGTCCCCGGGGTGCGACCGATGGCTACACCTTC.

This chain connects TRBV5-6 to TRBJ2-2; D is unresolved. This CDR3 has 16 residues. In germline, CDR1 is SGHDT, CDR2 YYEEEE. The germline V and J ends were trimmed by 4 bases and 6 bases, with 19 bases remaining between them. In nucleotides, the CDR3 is TGTGCCAGCAGCCCGATATTGGTATACAGCTCCGGGGAGCTGTTTTTT. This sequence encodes CASSPILVYSSGELFF.

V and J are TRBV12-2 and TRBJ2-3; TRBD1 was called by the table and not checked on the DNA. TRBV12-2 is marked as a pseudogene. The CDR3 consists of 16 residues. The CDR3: CASRLGPHRCTDTQYF. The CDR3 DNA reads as TGTGCAAGTCGCTTAGGCCCACACCGTTGCACAGATACGCAGTATTTT.

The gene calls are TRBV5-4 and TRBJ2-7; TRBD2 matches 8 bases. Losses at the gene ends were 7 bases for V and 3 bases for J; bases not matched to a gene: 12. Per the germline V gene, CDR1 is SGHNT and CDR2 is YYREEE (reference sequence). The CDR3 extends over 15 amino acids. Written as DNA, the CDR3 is TGTGCCAGCTCCCCGGGGGGGGAAAGCGTCTACGAGCAGTACTTC. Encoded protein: CASSPGGESVYEQYF.

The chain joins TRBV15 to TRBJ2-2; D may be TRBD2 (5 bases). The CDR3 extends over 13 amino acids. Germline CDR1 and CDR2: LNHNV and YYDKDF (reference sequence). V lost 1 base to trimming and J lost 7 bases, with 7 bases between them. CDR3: CATSRASFGELFF. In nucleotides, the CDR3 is TGTGCCACCAGCAGAGCTAGCTTCGGGGAGCTGTTTTTT.